This is a list of T cell receptor beta chains from one sample in a study of TIL therapy for anti-PD-1-resistant metastatic lung cancer. Measured with immunoSEQ multiplex PCR; TCRdb has only the in-frame clones, and not every one. The repertoire includes 25,000 to 30,000 clones, roughly two thirds of them detected once, and roughly a sixth sits in the top ten. Specimen: tumor tissue, collected at baseline. The receptor source for this set is a woman between 30 and 80 years old with non-small cell lung cancer. The conserved cysteine and the conserved F or W are not part of the CDR3 here. A D gene is named only where the DNA matches it firmly. Rows may omit the clone size; those that give it use once, few, many or a size class.

V | D | size | CDR3
TRBV6-5 | . | . | ASSYRNAANEKLF
TRBV7-9 | . | . | ASSGSGTPTQY
TRBV30 | TRBD2 | . | AWSKSGLVGETQY
TRBV5-4 | . | . | ASATDVLYEQY
TRBV15 | . | . | ATSRGTAASTDTQY
TRBV10-3 | TRBD1 | . | AIRPPTGQHGNEQF
TRBV6-1 | . | once | ASENQGHEQY
TRBV6-6 | TRBD2 | . | AIRTSGSHEQF
TRBV2 | TRBD2 | . | ASSVSTSGAYNEQF
TRBV4-1 | TRBD1 | few | ASSQGDRAYEQY
TRBV15 | . | . | AIGQETQY
TRBV5-1 | . | many | ASSLDSATNEKLF
TRBV10-1 | TRBD2 | . | ASSEIAGQTQY
TRBV11-2 | TRBD1 | few | ATGQGLSYEQY
TRBV5-1 | TRBD2 | . | ASSAGGASGEQY
TRBV28 | . | few | ASRLTGTAHGYT
TRBV1 | . | few | TSSHGGGGYEQY
TRBV2 | . | . | ASSEGRWVKYEQY
TRBV6-5 | . | once | ASSYRENQPQH
TRBV11-3 | . | . | ASSSDTGELF
TRBV7-9 | . | . | ASSLGGTNTQY
TRBV5-4 | . | . | ASSDPSHGETQY
TRBV14 | . | . | ASSSNRGLRASYEQY